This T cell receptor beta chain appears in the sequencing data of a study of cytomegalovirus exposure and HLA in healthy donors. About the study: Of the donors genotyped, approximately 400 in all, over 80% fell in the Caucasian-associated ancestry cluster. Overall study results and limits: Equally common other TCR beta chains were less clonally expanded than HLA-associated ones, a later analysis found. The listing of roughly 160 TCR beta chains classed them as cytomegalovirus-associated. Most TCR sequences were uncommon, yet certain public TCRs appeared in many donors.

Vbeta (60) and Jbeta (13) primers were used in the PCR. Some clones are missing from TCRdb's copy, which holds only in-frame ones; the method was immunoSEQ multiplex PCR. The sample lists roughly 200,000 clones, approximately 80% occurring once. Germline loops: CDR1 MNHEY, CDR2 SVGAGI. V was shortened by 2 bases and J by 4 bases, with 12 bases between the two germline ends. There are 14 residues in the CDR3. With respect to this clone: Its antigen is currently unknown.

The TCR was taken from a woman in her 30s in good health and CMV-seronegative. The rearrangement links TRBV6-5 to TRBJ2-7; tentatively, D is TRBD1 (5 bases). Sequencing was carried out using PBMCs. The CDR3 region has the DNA TGTGCCAGCAGTTACCTCCGCGACAGTTACGAGCAGTACTTC. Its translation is CASSYLRDSYEQYF.